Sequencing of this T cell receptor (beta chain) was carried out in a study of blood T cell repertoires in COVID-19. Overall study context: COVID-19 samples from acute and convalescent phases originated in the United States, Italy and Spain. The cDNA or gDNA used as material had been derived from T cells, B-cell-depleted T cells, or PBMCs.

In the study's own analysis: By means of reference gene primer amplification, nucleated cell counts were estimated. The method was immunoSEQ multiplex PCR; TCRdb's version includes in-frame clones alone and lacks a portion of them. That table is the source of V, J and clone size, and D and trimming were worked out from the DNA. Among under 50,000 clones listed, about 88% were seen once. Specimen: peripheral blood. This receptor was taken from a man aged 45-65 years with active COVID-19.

CDR3 protein: CATSKSPNTGELFF. DNA of the CDR3: TGTGCCACCAGTAAGAGTCCGAACACCGGGGAGCTGTTTTTT. This chain uses TRBV24-1 with TRBJ2-2, with D unresolved. Per the germline V gene, CDR1 is KGHDR and CDR2 is SFDVKD. Trimming removed 6 bases at V and 0 bases at J, with 7 bases between. This CDR3 spans 14 amino acids.